The rows below give T cell receptor beta chains drawn from one sample of a study of OX40 agonist ivuxolimab in advanced cancers. Sequencing was performed with immunoSEQ multiplex PCR; in TCRdb, only in-frame clones are kept and a portion is missing. The data show tens of thousands of clones, approximately 80% seen once. The sample here was CD4+ or CD8+ T cells sorted from blood, taken in a trial of the OX40 agonist ivuxolimab. The receptor set was obtained from an adult with an advanced solid tumor such as melanoma, head and neck, liver or kidney cancer. CDR3s include the opening cysteine and the closing phenylalanine or tryptophan. D genes are given only for firm matches. Only some rows state a clone size, as once, few, many or a class for expanded clones.

J	D	V	size	CDR3	DNA
TRBJ1-4	TRBD1	TRBV7-9	-	CASSLGGTGNEKLFF	TGTGCCAGCAGCCTGGGGGGGACAGGGAATGAAAAACTGTTTTTT
TRBJ2-3	-	TRBV18	-	CASSPFVTTGTDTQYF	TGTGCCAGCTCACCATTTGTCACTACCGGCACAGATACGCAGTATTTT
TRBJ1-2	-	TRBV6-5	medium-sized	CASSPGDYGYTF	TGTGCCAGCAGCCCAGGGGATTATGGCTACACCTTC
TRBJ2-5	TRBD2	TRBV7-2	few	CASSLRGREETQYF	TGTGCCAGCAGCTTACGGGGGAGGGAAGAGACCCAGTACTTC
TRBJ2-3	-	TRBV6-6	few	CASSYPGLDTQYF	TGTGCCAGCAGTTACCCAGGGTTGGATACGCAGTATTTT
TRBJ1-5	-	TRBV5-8	-	CASTFRGTGLNQPQHF	TGTGCCAGCACCTTCCGGGGTACAGGGCTGAATCAGCCCCAGCATTTT
TRBJ1-2	-	TRBV6-5	-	CATMGLGGPYGYTF	TGTGCCACTATGGGGCTTGGGGGACCTTATGGCTACACCTTC
TRBJ2-3	-	TRBV2	-	CASSERQASTDTQYF	TGTGCCAGCAGTGAACGACAGGCTAGCACAGATACGCAGTATTTT
TRBJ1-6	TRBD1	TRBV6-1	once	CASITSTGSYSPLHF	TGTGCCAGCATCACCTCGACAGGGTCTTATTCACCCCTCCACTTT
TRBJ1-1	-	TRBV5-1	-	CASSFFRGGTEAFF	TGCGCCAGCAGCTTTTTCAGGGGTGGGACTGAAGCTTTCTTT
TRBJ2-7	-	TRBV19	-	CASSINIGGAYEQYF	TGTGCCAGTAGTATCAACATTGGGGGTGCCTACGAGCAGTACTTC
TRBJ2-1	-	TRBV11-3	-	CASSYYNEQFF	TGTGCCAGCAGCTACTACAATGAGCAGTTCTTC
TRBJ2-1	TRBD2	TRBV7-9	once	CASSGLGRGSFFEQFF	TGTGCCAGCAGCGGATTGGGGCGGGGGTCTTTCTTTGAGCAGTTCTTC
TRBJ2-5	-	TRBV19	-	CASSIRGADTRETQYF	TGTGCCAGTAGTATCAGGGGCGCGGATACCAGAGAGACCCAGTACTTC
TRBJ1-4	-	TRBV6-5	-	CASSLTGRVEKLFF	TGTGCCAGCAGCCTGACAGGTCGGGTTGAAAAACTGTTTTTT
TRBJ2-3	-	TRBV7-2	-	CASSLAGGDTDTQYF	TGTGCCAGCAGCTTAGCGGGGGGAGACACAGATACGCAGTATTTT
TRBJ1-1	-	TRBV6-1	-	CASSVQRSNTEAFF	TGTGCCAGCAGTGTACAGAGATCTAACACTGAAGCTTTCTTT
TRBJ1-6	-	TRBV10-1	few	CASSEEGNSPLHF	TGCGCCAGCAGTGAGGAGGGAAATTCACCCCTCCACTTT
TRBJ2-7	-	TRBV7-2	-	CASSNGPAYEQYF	TGTGCCAGCAGCAATGGGCCCGCCTACGAGCAGTACTTC
TRBJ1-1	TRBD1	TRBV30	-	CACEPVRQGTPNTEAFF	TGTGCCTGCGAACCCGTCCGACAGGGGACGCCGAACACTGAAGCTTTCTTT
TRBJ2-6	TRBD1	TRBV5-1	-	CASSPGTGGPLWANVLTF	TGCGCCAGCAGCCCGGGGACAGGTGGCCCGCTTTGGGCCAACGTCCTGACTTTC
TRBJ2-5	TRBD2	TRBV4-1	-	CASSHLFSGGAAQYF	TGCGCCAGCAGCCATCTTTTTAGCGGGGGAGCGGCCCAGTACTTC
TRBJ1-4	-	TRBV6-5	-	CASSPVVGRNEKLFF	TGTGCCAGCAGTCCCGTGGTAGGGAGGAATGAAAAACTGTTTTTT
TRBJ2-5	TRBD2	TRBV6-5	-	CASSYGGRGQETQYF	TGTGCCAGCAGTTACGGCGGGAGAGGCCAAGAGACCCAGTACTTC
TRBJ2-6	-	TRBV11-2	-	CASSLDLASSGANVLTF	TGTGCCAGCAGCTTAGATTTGGCAAGCTCTGGGGCCAACGTCCTGACTTTC
TRBJ1-4	TRBD1	TRBV4-3	-	CASSPQGGREKLFF	TGCGCCAGCAGTCCCCAGGGGGGAAGGGAAAAACTGTTTTTT
TRBJ2-2	-	TRBV11-2	-	CASSLGGEGSGELFF	TGTGCCAGCAGCTTAGGGGGCGAGGGGAGCGGGGAGCTGTTTTTT
TRBJ1-4	-	TRBV18	-	CASSPYYRTNEKLFF	TGTGCCAGCTCACCATATTACAGAACTAATGAAAAACTGTTTTTT
TRBJ2-4	-	TRBV14	-	CASSQDGLSSYF	TGTGCCAGCAGCCAAGACGGACTGAGCTCGTACTTC
TRBJ1-5	-	TRBV7-6	-	CASSLGADQPQHF	TGTGCCAGCAGCTTAGGAGCTGATCAGCCCCAGCATTTT
TRBJ1-2	-	TRBV4-3	-	CASSQDLGRGGYTF	TGCGCCAGCAGCCAAGATTTGGGACGAGGAGGCTACACCTTC
TRBJ1-3	-	TRBV9	-	CASSFDSSGNTIYF	TGTGCCAGCAGTTTCGACAGCTCTGGAAACACCATATATTTT
TRBJ1-1	-	TRBV19	-	CASSLQNTEAFF	TGTGCCAGTAGTCTGCAGAACACTGAAGCTTTCTTT
TRBJ1-2	TRBD1	TRBV28	-	CATKTGGRGYTF	TGTGCCACCAAAACAGGGGGTCGGGGCTACACCTTC
TRBJ1-4	-	TRBV5-1	once	CASSADPGVRLGRLFF	TGCGCCAGCAGCGCAGACCCAGGGGTACGTCTGGGGAGACTGTTTTTT
TRBJ2-7	-	TRBV4-3	-	CASSQGGRGPAFPEEQYF	TGCGCCAGTAGCCAAGGAGGGAGGGGGCCCGCGTTCCCGGAAGAGCAGTACTTC
TRBJ1-1	TRBD1	TRBV7-9	-	CASSFPGTGWDF	TGTGCCAGCAGCTTCCCAGGGACAGGGTGGGATTTT
TRBJ1-1	-	TRBV19	once	CASTPGYPGTEAFF	TGTGCCAGTACTCCGGGGTACCCGGGAACTGAAGCTTTCTTT
TRBJ1-2	TRBD1	TRBV19	-	CASSRNRGDYGYTF	TGTGCCAGTAGCCGTAACAGGGGGGACTATGGCTACACCTTC
TRBJ2-7	-	TRBV7-9	-	CASSPVGFSYEQYF	TGTGCCAGCAGCCCCGTAGGGTTCTCCTACGAGCAGTACTTC